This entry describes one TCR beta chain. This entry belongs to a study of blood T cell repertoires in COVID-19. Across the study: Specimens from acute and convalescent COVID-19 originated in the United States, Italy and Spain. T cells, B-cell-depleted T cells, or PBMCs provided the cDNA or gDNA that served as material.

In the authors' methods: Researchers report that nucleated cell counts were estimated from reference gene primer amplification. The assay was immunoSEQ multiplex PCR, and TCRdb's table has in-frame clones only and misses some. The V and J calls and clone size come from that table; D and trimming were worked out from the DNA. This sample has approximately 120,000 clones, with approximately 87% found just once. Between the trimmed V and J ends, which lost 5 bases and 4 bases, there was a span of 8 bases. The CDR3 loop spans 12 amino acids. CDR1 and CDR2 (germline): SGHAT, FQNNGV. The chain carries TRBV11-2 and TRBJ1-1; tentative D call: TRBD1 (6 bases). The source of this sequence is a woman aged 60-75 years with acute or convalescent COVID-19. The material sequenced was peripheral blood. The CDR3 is CASSQGGTEAFF. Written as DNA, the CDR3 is TGTGCCAGCAGCCAAGGGGGCACTGAAGCTTTCTTT.